The clone carrying this T cell receptor (beta chain) came up once. The ends lost 4 bases at V and 5 bases at J; junction bases unmatched: 8. CDR3 length equals 16 residues. From germline, CDR1 is SGHRS and CDR2 YFSETQ. The data originate from a study of blood T cell repertoires in COVID-19. Overall study context: Some COVID-19 samples were acute and others convalescent; all came from the United States, Italy and Spain. Nucleic acid was either cDNA or gDNA, and it came from T cells, B-cell-depleted T cells, or PBMCs.

In the source study's methods: Amplification with reference gene primers provided the estimates of nucleated cell counts. Sequencing used immunoSEQ multiplex PCR; TCRdb keeps in-frame clones, though not all of them. For V, J and clone size, that table is used; D and trimming come from the DNA. The repertoire holds approximately 100,000 clones, with around 88% as singletons. The chain is built from TRBV5-1 and TRBJ2-1; 11 nucleotides agree with TRBD2. Input material: peripheral blood. This sequence originates from a human donor with acute or convalescent COVID-19. The donor label of this sample is uncertain. CDR3 sequence (DNA): TGCGCCAGCAGCGCTGGGACTAGCGGACGAGACAATGAGCAGTTCTTC. Its protein is CASSAGTSGRDNEQFF.